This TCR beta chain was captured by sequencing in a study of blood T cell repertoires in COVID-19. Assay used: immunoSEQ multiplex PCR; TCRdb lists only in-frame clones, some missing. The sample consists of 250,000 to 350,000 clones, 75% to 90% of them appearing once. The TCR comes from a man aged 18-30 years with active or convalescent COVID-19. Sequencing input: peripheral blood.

DNA for the CDR3: TGTGCCTGGCGGCGGGACAGCTCCTACGAGCAGTACTTC. Protein sequence: CAWRRDSSYEQYF. This chain uses TRBV7-9 with TRBJ2-7; D is perhaps TRBD1 (7 bases). The CDR3 is 13 amino acids. Deletions cut 11 bases from V and 0 bases from J, with 14 bases between. The germline V gene encodes CDR1 SEHNR and CDR2 FQNEAQ (reference sequence).